This T cell receptor beta chain derives from a study of response to subunit inactivated influenza vaccine. Germline V gene data show CDR1 as SGHRS and CDR2 as YFSETQ. The CDR3 loop spans 12 amino acids. The ends were cut back, 4 bases at V and 4 bases at J, with 6 bases in the middle. MiXCR, applied by TCRdb to the RT-PCR reads, yields one record per CDR3 protein. The repertoire holds more than 150,000 distinct CDR3 sequences, with around a tenth as singletons. This clonotype has just a few counts. V is TRBV5-1 and J is TRBJ2-1; D unclear. The clonotype was recovered from a man over 45 who received an inactivated influenza vaccine. Sample: non-naive T cells sorted from PBMCs, taken on the day of vaccination. CDR3 region: CASSHTYNEQFF. The CDR3 nucleotides are TGCGCCAGCAGCCACACGTACAATGAGCAGTTCTTC.